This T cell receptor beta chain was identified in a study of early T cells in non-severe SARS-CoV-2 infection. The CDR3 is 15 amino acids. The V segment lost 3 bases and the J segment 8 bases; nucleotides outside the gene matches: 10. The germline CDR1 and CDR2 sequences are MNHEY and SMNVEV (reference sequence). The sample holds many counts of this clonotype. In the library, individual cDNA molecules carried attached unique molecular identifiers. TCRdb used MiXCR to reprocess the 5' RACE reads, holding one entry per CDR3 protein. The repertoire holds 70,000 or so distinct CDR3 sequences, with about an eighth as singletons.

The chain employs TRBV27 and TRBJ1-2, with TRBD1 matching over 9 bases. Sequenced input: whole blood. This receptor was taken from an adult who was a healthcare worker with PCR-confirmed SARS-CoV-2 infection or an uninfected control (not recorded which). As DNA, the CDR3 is TGTGCCAGCAGTTTTAGGACAGGGGTCCTAGGGGGCTACACCTTC. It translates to CASSFRTGVLGGYTF.